The 30 T cell receptor beta chains reported below all come from one sample, sequenced in a study of T cell responses to AZD1222 COVID-19 vaccine. Generated by immunoSEQ multiplex PCR, the TCRdb table keeps only in-frame clones and is missing some. The sample lists some 110,000 clones; approximately 85% were seen once. The specimen comprised peripheral blood, sampled 28 days after the second AZD1222 dose. The receptors originated from an adult who received the AZD1222 COVID-19 vaccine.

This chain links TRBV5-1 with TRBJ1-4; D is possibly TRBD1 (5 bases). CDR3 length: 15 residues. The germline CDR1 and CDR2 sequences are SGHRS and YFSETQ. Trimming stripped 0 bases from V and 8 bases from J, with 14 bases between. The CDR3 here is CASSLAGTFGEKLFF. CDR3 nucleotides: TGCGCCAGCAGCTTGGCCGGGACCTTTGGAGAAAAACTGTTTTTT.

The rearrangement joins TRBV7-8 to TRBJ1-5, with D unclear. Germline V lookup: CDR1 SGHVS, CDR2 FQNEAQ. The CDR3 covers 13 residues. The V and J ends lost 3 bases and 7 bases respectively, with 10 bases between them. This CDR3 reads CASSFGLNQPQHF. DNA for the CDR3: TGTGCCAGCAGCTTTGGGCTAAACCAGCCCCAGCATTTT.

This chain joins TRBV7-2 and TRBJ2-1, with D perhaps matching TRBD2 (7 bases). The ends were cut back, 2 bases at V and 8 bases at J, with 13 bases in the middle. The CDR3 is 14 residues long. The V gene's germline CDR1 is SGHTA and CDR2 FQGNSA. The DNA for the CDR3 is TGTGCCAGCAGCTTAATAGGGGGGGCTTATGAGCAGTTCTTC. Protein: CASSLIGGAYEQFF.

The chain's CDR3 is CASSARTGGYTEAFF. For the CDR3, the DNA is TGTGCCAGCAGTGCCCGGACGGGAGGTTATACTGAAGCTTTCTTT. The rearrangement joins TRBV6-6 to TRBJ1-1; D ambiguous. This CDR3 spans 15 amino acids. Trimming stripped 5 bases from V and 5 bases from J, with 18 bases between. Germline CDR1 reads MNHNY; CDR2 reads SVGAGI (reference sequence).

The V and J genes are TRBV7-2 and TRBJ2-3; D is possibly TRBD2 (5 bases). CDR3 length: 16 residues. The ends were cut back, 5 bases at V and 5 bases at J, with 20 bases in the middle. CDR1 and CDR2 (germline): SGHTA, FQGNSA. The CDR3 DNA is TGTGCCAGCAGCCCAACCGGGCCCTCCGCGGGAGATACGCAGTATTTT. Its protein product is CASSPTGPSAGDTQYF.

The chain recombines TRBV7-3 with TRBJ2-4, with TRBD1 as a possible D gene (7 bases). Trimming left V 2 bases short and J 9 bases short, with 14 bases between. The V gene's germline CDR1 is SGHTA and CDR2 FQGTGA. The CDR3 runs to 14 residues. The CDR3 region is CASSLGTAGGIQYF. For the CDR3, the DNA is TGTGCCAGCAGCTTAGGGACAGCCGGGGGCATTCAGTACTTC.

The V call is TRBV11-2, the J call TRBJ2-1; TRBD2 matches at 7 bases. CDR1 SGHAT and CDR2 FQNNGV come from the germline V gene. The CDR3 extends over 17 amino acids. Trimming cost V 5 bases and J 6 bases; bases outside gene matches: 16. CDR3 region: CASSPSRSGAGPNEQFF. The CDR3 nucleotides read TGTGCCAGCAGCCCTAGCCGAAGCGGGGCCGGCCCCAATGAGCAGTTCTTC.

The chain combines TRBV5-1 with TRBJ2-1, with 8 bases lining up with TRBD1. Trimming cost V 0 bases and J 9 bases; bases outside gene matches: 11. The CDR3 spans 16 residues. Per the germline V gene, CDR1 is SGHRS and CDR2 is YFSETQ. CDR3 coding DNA: TGCGCCAGCAGCTTGGGACCAGGGGGCGTAAACAGTGAGCAGTTCTTC. It encodes CASSLGPGGVNSEQFF.

The rearrangement uses TRBV5-1 and TRBJ2-3; the D gene is possibly TRBD1 (6 bases). Germline CDR1 and CDR2: SGHRS and YFSETQ. The V end lost 0 bases, the J end lost 5 bases, and 10 bases lay between the germline ends. CDR3 length: 14 amino acids. The CDR3 DNA reads as TGCGCCAGCAGCTTGGGACAGGCGAAAGATACGCAGTATTTT. Translation: CASSLGQAKDTQYF.

The rearrangement links TRBV24-1 to TRBJ1-4, with a tentative D call TRBD1 (6 bases). Between the trimmed V and J ends, which lost 4 bases and 7 bases, there was a span of 15 bases. This CDR3 has 15 residues. Germline assignment: CDR1 KGHDR and CDR2 SFDVKD. For the CDR3, the DNA is TGTGCCACCAGTGAAGAGACAGGCGGTGGTGAAAAACTGTTTTTT. It codes for CATSEETGGGEKLFF.

The chain combines TRBV6-5 with TRBJ1-1, with 8 bases that match TRBD1. This CDR3 contains 15 residues. V was pared by 7 bases and J by 7 bases, with 14 bases of the junction left unmatched. The V gene's germline CDR1 is MNHEY and CDR2 SVGAGI. In DNA form, the CDR3 reads TGTGCCAGCACCCTAGGCGGCAGGGGGCGGGATGAAGCTTTCTTT. Translating it yields CASTLGGRGRDEAFF.

The chain has TRBV5-8 and TRBJ2-6; TRBD2 might be the D (5 bases). V was trimmed by 4 bases and J by 2 bases, leaving 13 bases between them. The CDR3 totals 16 residues. Germline values: CDR1 SGHTS, CDR2 YDEGEE. CDR3 in DNA: TGTGCCAGCAGCCCGTTCCCCGGGGCTGGGGCCAACGTCCTGACTTTC. Residues: CASSPFPGAGANVLTF.

The V call is TRBV28, the J call TRBJ2-7, with 8 bases fitting TRBD1. This CDR3 region has 15 residues. Per the germline V gene, CDR1 is MDHEN and CDR2 is SYDVKM. The J segment lost 0 bases and the V segment lost 6 bases, leaving 7 bases of the junction unmatched. The CDR3 protein is CASSARDRSSYEQYF. As DNA, the CDR3 is TGTGCCAGCAGCGCCCGGGACAGGAGCTCCTACGAGCAGTACTTC.

The V and J genes are TRBV19 and TRBJ2-1; TRBD2 agrees at 10 bases. Trimming at V came to 7 bases and at J to 0 bases, leaving 18 bases not matched to a gene. The CDR3 runs to 20 residues. Per the germline V gene, CDR1 is LNHDA and CDR2 is SQIVND (reference sequence). The CDR3 region has the DNA TGTGCCAGTATCCAAACTCCGGGTCTAGCGGGGGTCCCCTCCTACAATGAGCAGTTCTTC. Translating it yields CASIQTPGLAGVPSYNEQFF.

There are a few counts of this clone. The rearrangement links TRBV6-1 to TRBJ1-5, with a weak D call TRBD1 (6 bases). CDR1 MNHNS and CDR2 SASEGT come from the germline V gene. V was shortened by 3 bases and J by 0 bases, with 9 bases between the two germline ends. The CDR3 spans 15 residues. For the CDR3, the DNA is TGTGCCAGCAGTGAGTGGGGGCTTAGCAATCAGCCCCAGCATTTT. Amino acid sequence: CASSEWGLSNQPQHF.

The chain couples TRBV9 to TRBJ1-6; TRBD1 is a possible D gene (6 bases). The CDR3 spans 17 residues. V was cut by 3 bases and J by 0 bases, with 13 bases left in between. The V gene's germline CDR1 is SGDLS and CDR2 YYNGEE. CDR3: CASSESGGHSYNSPLHF. CDR3 coding DNA: TGTGCCAGCAGCGAAAGCGGGGGCCACTCCTATAATTCACCCCTCCACTTT.

This clone was seen only a few times. The chain is built from TRBV29-1 and TRBJ1-2; D might be TRBD1 (6 bases). Germline CDR1 reads SQVTM; CDR2 reads ANQGSEA. The ends were cut back, 6 bases at V and 6 bases at J, with 14 bases in the middle. This CDR3 spans 12 amino acids. The CDR3 region has the DNA TGCAGCGTGGAGGGGGGTTCGGATGGCTACACCTTC. Residues: CSVEGGSDGYTF.

The table lists this clone with a few counts. The rearrangement links TRBV30 to TRBJ1-5; the D is unclear. V was pared by 7 bases and J by 0 bases, with 10 bases between. CDR3 length: 13 residues. Germline values: CDR1 GTSNPN, CDR2 SVGIG (reference sequence). The CDR3 nucleotides are TGTGCCTCGGCGGAAGATAGCAATCAGCCCCAGCATTTT. As protein: CASAEDSNQPQHF. Filled out from reference TRBV30 and TRBJ1-5, the complete variable domain reads SQTIHQWPATLVQPVGSPLSLECTVEGTSNPNLYWYRQAAGRGLQLLFYSVGIGQISSEVPQNLSASRPQDRQFILSSKKLLLSDSGFYLCASAEDSNQPQHFGDGTRLSIL.

J is TRBJ1-6 and V is TRBV28; D may be TRBD1 (5 bases). This CDR3 region has 16 residues. Germline values: CDR1 MDHEN, CDR2 SYDVKM. Trimming took off 6 bases at V and 3 bases at J, with 15 bases between the two ends. The CDR3: CASSTQGANYNSPLHF. The DNA of the CDR3 is TGTGCCAGCAGCACGCAGGGAGCCAACTATAATTCACCCCTCCACTTT.

The V gene is TRBV27, the J gene TRBJ1-1, with TRBD1 matching 8 bases. Looked up from germline, CDR1 is MNHEY and CDR2 is SMNVEV (reference sequence). This CDR3 has 14 amino acids. Trimming cost V 6 bases and J 4 bases; bases outside gene matches: 7. This CDR3 is CASSPRGPSTEAFF. As DNA, the CDR3 is TGTGCCAGCAGCCCCAGGGGGCCGAGCACTGAAGCTTTCTTT.

The rearrangement links TRBV7-7 to TRBJ2-7, with D possibly TRBD1 on 5 matching bases. This CDR3 is built from 13 residues. With 1 base removed from V and 7 bases from J, the gap between germline ends came to 11 bases. Germline V gene data show CDR1 as SSHAT and CDR2 as FNYEAQ (reference sequence). CDR3 amino acids: CASSLEQAGEQYF. In DNA form, the CDR3 reads TGTGCCAGCAGCTTAGAACAGGCAGGGGAGCAGTACTTC.

The rearrangement uses TRBV20-1 and TRBJ1-5; maybe TRBD1 (5 bases). Trimming stripped 3 bases from V and 12 bases from J, with 12 bases between. CDR1 DFQATT and CDR2 SNEGSKA come from the germline V gene (reference sequence). The CDR3 has 11 residues. The CDR3 sequence is CSARLGERQHF. As DNA, the CDR3 is TGCAGTGCTAGGTTAGGGGAGCGCCAGCATTTT.

This clone turned up a few times. The chain employs TRBV9 and TRBJ1-1, with D perhaps TRBD1 (5 bases). The V end was cut by 2 bases, the J end by 1 base, with 9 bases between. Germline assignment: CDR1 SGDLS and CDR2 YYNGEE. The CDR3 sequence is 14 residues long. The CDR3 bases are TGTGCCAGCAGCGTCCATCAGGGGAACACTGAAGCTTTCTTT. Protein: CASSVHQGNTEAFF.

The rearrangement links TRBV6-6 to TRBJ1-2; D gene unclear. This CDR3 region has 13 residues. V lost 5 bases and J 4 bases, leaving 11 bases between the germline ends. CDR1 MNHNY and CDR2 SVGAGI come from the germline V gene (reference sequence). This CDR3 is CASSPPLLYGYTF. Written as DNA, the CDR3 is TGTGCCAGCAGTCCCCCATTGCTCTATGGCTACACCTTC.

The chain uses TRBV2 and TRBJ2-2; no clear D. Germline V gene sequence: CDR1 SNHLY, CDR2 FYNNEI. V gave up 7 bases and J gave up 6 bases, with 12 bases separating them. The CDR3 runs to 13 residues. The CDR3 bases are TGTGCCAGCAAATCCGTGGGCTCCGGGGAGCTGTTTTTT. It translates to CASKSVGSGELFF.

The V gene is TRBV2, the J gene TRBJ1-1; D is ambiguous. Germline V gene sequence: CDR1 SNHLY, CDR2 FYNNEI. This CDR3 comprises 14 residues. V was pared by 1 base and J by 8 bases, with 14 bases between. The CDR3 region is CASSEGGIYPEAFF. In DNA form, the CDR3 reads TGTGCCAGCAGTGAAGGTGGGATTTACCCCGAAGCTTTCTTT.

The chain is built from TRBV7-2 and TRBJ1-6, with D possibly being TRBD1 (5 bases). Deletions cut 3 bases from V and 11 bases from J, with 17 bases between. Germline V gene lookup returns CDR1 SGHTA and CDR2 FQGNSA. The CDR3 runs 15 residues. The CDR3 sequence: CASSFRLGEGTPLHF. The CDR3 DNA reads as TGTGCCAGCAGCTTTAGGCTAGGGGAGGGTACACCCCTCCACTTT.

This sequence joins TRBV4-3 and TRBJ1-2; perhaps TRBD1 as D (5 bases). The V and J ends lost 3 bases and 4 bases respectively, with 12 bases between them. CDR1 is LGHNA and CDR2 is YSLEER in the germline V gene. The CDR3 loop spans 14 amino acids. The CDR3 DNA reads TGCGCCAGCAGCCAGGGGCGGGTCCTCTATGGCTACACCTTC. It codes for CASSQGRVLYGYTF.

CDR3 nucleotide sequence: TGTGCCACCAGCAGAGACGGGACAGTCTTCGCGGGCTACACCTTC. Translation gives CATSRDGTVFAGYTF. The V gene is TRBV15, the J gene TRBJ1-2, with TRBD1 identical over 7 bases. V lost 0 bases to trimming and J lost 8 bases; unmatched junction nucleotides: 9. CDR3 size: 15 residues. Germline values: CDR1 LNHNV, CDR2 YYDKDF (reference sequence).

The V gene is TRBV9, the J gene TRBJ2-5; the D is unclear. V lost 4 bases, J lost 8 bases, and 15 bases lay in between. The CDR3 runs 13 residues. The V gene's germline CDR1 is SGDLS and CDR2 YYNGEE. The CDR3 nucleotides are TGTGCCAGCAGCCAGAAAAACGGTGCAACCCAGTACTTC. This gives the protein CASSQKNGATQYF.